One sample yielded the 16 T cell receptor beta chains listed below, sequenced in a study of cytomegalovirus exposure and HLA in healthy donors. The PCR had 60 Vbeta and 13 Jbeta primers. This table comes from immunoSEQ multiplex PCR, and its TCRdb copy is limited to in-frame clones, with some not included. The table includes about 190,000 clones, around 80% detected once. Material for sequencing was PBMCs. The receptors stem from a middle-aged woman in good health and CMV-seronegative.

To note about this clone: At one boundary the junction diverges from the germline segment, which might be a read error. The chain joins TRBV7-7 to TRBJ2-1, with D possibly TRBD1 on 5 matching bases. Per germline, CDR1 SSHAT and CDR2 FNYEAQ (reference sequence). This CDR3 is 15 amino acids long. The CDR3 DNA reads as TGTGCTAGCAGCGCGCAGGGTGCGTCCTACAATGAGCAGTTCTTC. This sequence encodes CASSAQGASYNEQFF.

The chain links TRBV5-1 to TRBJ1-2; D may be TRBD1 (6 bases). The germline V gene encodes CDR1 SGHRS and CDR2 YFSETQ. The length of the CDR3 is 15 residues. V gave up 3 bases and J gave up 6 bases, with 18 bases separating them. The CDR3 spells CASSSWDILADGYTF. In DNA form, the CDR3 reads TGCGCCAGCAGCTCCTGGGACATTCTCGCAGATGGCTACACCTTC.

The V and J genes are TRBV6-5 and TRBJ2-7, with D maybe TRBD2 (6 bases). The CDR3 loop spans 14 amino acids. Germline V gene sequence: CDR1 MNHEY, CDR2 SVGAGI. V lost 6 bases and J 5 bases, leaving 17 bases between the germline ends. The CDR3 DNA reads as TGTGCCAGCAGGGCCGTTGAGGGACTCCACGAGCAGTACTTC. Amino acids: CASRAVEGLHEQYF.

The chain carries TRBV27 and TRBJ2-7; 8 bases fit TRBD1. Germline V gene lookup returns CDR1 MNHEY and CDR2 SMNVEV (reference sequence). Losses at the gene ends were 2 bases for V and 6 bases for J; bases not matched to a gene: 6. The CDR3 consists of 14 residues. This CDR3 is CASSLPRGLGEQYF. The CDR3 DNA reads TGTGCCAGCAGTTTACCCAGGGGGCTTGGCGAGCAGTACTTC.

The gene calls are TRBV9 and TRBJ2-5; D gene unclear. V was cut by 4 bases and J by 2 bases, with 18 bases left in between. Germline values: CDR1 SGDLS, CDR2 YYNGEE. The CDR3 is 16 amino acids. CDR3 region: CASSTPRPPYQETQYF. Here the CDR3 DNA reads TGTGCCAGCAGCACACCGAGGCCTCCCTATCAAGAGACCCAGTACTTC.

V is TRBV7-3 and J is TRBJ2-3, with D uncertain. The V gene's germline CDR1 is SGHTA and CDR2 FQGTGA. The germline V and J ends were trimmed by 5 bases and 2 bases, with 11 bases remaining between them. The length of the CDR3 is 14 residues. In DNA form, the CDR3 reads TGTGCCAGCAGCCCTCTCGGGTTCACAGATACGCAGTATTTT. Its translation: CASSPLGFTDTQYF. The full variable domain, completed using reference TRBV7-3 and TRBJ2-3, is GAGVSQTPSNKVTEKGKYVELRCDPISGHTALYWYRQSLGQGPEFLIYFQGTGAADDSGLPNDRFFAVRPEGSVSTLKIQRTERGDSAVYLCASSPLGFTDTQYFGPGTRLTVL.

This clone showed up just a few times. The chain has TRBV15 and TRBJ2-2, with D unclear. Germline loops: CDR1 LNHNV, CDR2 YYDKDF (reference sequence). The CDR3 totals 15 residues. Trimming pared 7 bases from V and 2 bases from J, leaving 14 bases between. Here the CDR3 DNA reads TGTGCCACCACGTTGGGTGGTAGCAACACCGGGGAGCTGTTTTTT. It codes for CATTLGGSNTGELFF.

The CDR3 DNA is TGTGCCTGGAGTGTACGGTTAGAGACTAGCGGGAGGGATGAGCAGTTCTTC. Protein product: CAWSVRLETSGRDEQFF. The chain carries TRBV30 and TRBJ2-1; 14 positions match TRBD2. Germline lookup yields CDR1 GTSNPN and CDR2 SVGIG (reference sequence). The CDR3 runs to 17 residues. The V segment lost 0 bases and the J segment 8 bases; nucleotides outside the gene matches: 9.

The chain has TRBV2 and TRBJ2-7; TRBD2 might be the D (6 bases). Trimming stripped 3 bases from V and 3 bases from J, with 12 bases between. The CDR3 is 14 amino acids. Germline CDR1 is SNHLY and CDR2 is FYNNEI. CDR3 coding DNA: TGTGCCAGCAGTGAGGTTAGCGGAGGCTACGAGCAGTACTTC. Amino acids: CASSEVSGGYEQYF. The complete variable domain, with remaining parts taken from reference TRBV2 and TRBJ2-7, reads EPEVTQTPSHQVTQMGQEVILRCVPISNHLYFYWYRQILGQKVEFLVSFYNNEISEKSEIFDDQFSVERPDGSNFTLKIRSTKLEDSAMYFCASSEVSGGYEQYFGPGTRLTVT.

V and J are TRBV5-1 and TRBJ1-1; D perhaps matches TRBD1 (6 bases). V lost 1 base, J lost 1 base, and 11 bases lay in between. CDR1 is SGHRS and CDR2 is YFSETQ in the germline V gene. The CDR3 is 15 residues long. CDR3 in DNA: TGCGCCAGCAGCTTGTTAGGACAGAAGAACACTGAAGCTTTCTTT. It yields the protein CASSLLGQKNTEAFF.

V is TRBV9 and J is TRBJ2-1; 7 positions match TRBD1. The germline V gene has CDR1 SGDLS and CDR2 YYNGEE. The CDR3 extends over 15 amino acids. With V trimmed by 3 bases and J by 4 bases, 7 bases remained unmatched. CDR3 protein: CASSGYGTAYNEQFF. The CDR3 coding sequence is TGTGCCAGCAGCGGATATGGGACAGCGTACAATGAGCAGTTCTTC. Full variable domain (missing parts from reference TRBV9 and TRBJ2-1): DSGVTQTPKHLITATGQRVTLRCSPRSGDLSVYWYQQSLDQGLQFLIQYYNGEERAKGNILERFSAQQFPDLHSELNLSSLELGDSALYFCASSGYGTAYNEQFFGPGTRLTVL.

This chain links TRBV29-1 with TRBJ1-1; 8 positions match TRBD1. The CDR3 covers 13 residues. The germline V gene has CDR1 SQVTM and CDR2 ANQGSEA. V was clipped by 7 bases and J by 0 bases; unmatched bases: 4. As DNA, the CDR3 is TGCAGCGCCTGGGACAGGTTGAACACTGAAGCTTTCTTT. Residues: CSAWDRLNTEAFF.

V and J are TRBV27 and TRBJ2-1, with D maybe TRBD1 (6 bases). CDR1 MNHEY and CDR2 SMNVEV come from the germline V gene (reference sequence). Trimming cost V 3 bases and J 7 bases, with 22 bases left between them. This CDR3 has 17 residues. The CDR3 here is CASSFLGTRQASNEQFF. Written as DNA, the CDR3 is TGTGCCAGCAGTTTTCTGGGAACCCGACAGGCTAGTAATGAGCAGTTCTTC.

V and J are TRBV10-3 and TRBJ2-2; 7 positions match TRBD2. V lost 3 bases to trimming and J lost 6 bases; unmatched junction nucleotides: 10. This CDR3 region has 16 residues. Germline CDR1 ENHRY, CDR2 SYGVKD. The CDR3 here is CAISERAGEAPGELFF. The CDR3, as DNA: TGTGCCATCAGTGAAAGGGCGGGAGAAGCCCCCGGGGAGCTGTTTTTT.

The chain combines TRBV9 with TRBJ1-2, with 8 positions matching TRBD1. CDR1 and CDR2 from the germline V gene are SGDLS and YYNGEE. The CDR3 is 13 amino acids. The ends lost 3 bases at V and 4 bases at J; junction bases unmatched: 2. The CDR3 here is CASSGTGIYGYTF. The CDR3 region has the DNA TGTGCCAGCAGCGGGACAGGGATCTATGGCTACACCTTC.

The chain links TRBV5-8 to TRBJ2-5; maybe TRBD1 (5 bases). V shed 0 bases and J shed 4 bases, with 13 bases lying between them. Germline V gene lookup returns CDR1 SGHTS and CDR2 YDEGEE. CDR3 size: 15 residues. CDR3 DNA: TGTGCCAGCAGCTTGGCAGGGATGGTCAGAGAGACCCAGTACTTC. Translation: CASSLAGMVRETQYF. Based on the CDR3 plus reference TRBV5-8 and TRBJ2-5, the full variable domain is EAGVTQSPTHLIKTRGQQATLRCSPISGHTSVYWYQQALGLGLQFLLWYDEGEERNRGNFPPRFSGRQFPNYSSELNVNALELEDSALYLCASSLAGMVRETQYFGPGTRLLVL.